This T cell receptor (beta chain) was recovered during a study of blood T cell repertoires in COVID-19 (dated by TCRdb to the early 2020s). General notes on the study: The collaborator samples originated in the United States, Italy and Spain and spanned the acute and convalescent phases of COVID-19. The prospective study material was composed of cDNA or gDNA derived from T cells, B-cell-depleted T cells, or PBMCs. Samples came from the ongoing ImmuneRACE study (first 160 participants) plus 1,254 subjects from 6 global collaborators. The repertoires were released in a freely available public database meant as a resource for research on the immune response to SARS-CoV-2. Sample metadata almost always included a de-identified subject ID, COVID-19 status, age in years and sex. The dataset comprised deeply sampled blood TCRbeta repertoires from subjects exposed to, actively infected with, or recovered from COVID-19. Where available, HLA class I and class II types were taken from metadata supplied by the sample provider and were not determined by assay-based typing.

This clone was observed many times. This clone's antigen is unknown. No clone much larger than this one lies a single base away; base qualities are absent. Broader findings and caveats from the paper: How much clinical and demographic metadata was included differed by source and by participant, and the metadata was provided uncurated.

One collaborating source in Seattle enrolled patients while the patients were actively infected and followed the patients over time throughout the course of disease. Each collaborating institution followed its own protocols to collect whole blood in K2EDTA tubes. For TCRbeta analysis, collaborator samples were shipped as frozen whole blood, as isolated PBMCs, or as DNA extracted from either sample type. The immunoSEQ Assay, a bias-controlled multiplex PCR, was used to amplify TCRbeta CDR3 regions from genomic DNA. The authors processed their data as follows. The number of nucleated cells in each sample was estimated from the amplification of reference gene primers within the assay. To quantify the absolute abundance of each unique TCRbeta CDR3 rearrangement, sequence reads were collapsed and filtered. For each sample, productive Simpson clonality was calculated as the square root of Simpson's diversity index across productive rearrangements. As stored in TCRdb, this immuneACCESS dataset retains in-frame rearrangements with V and J assigned. A fraction of the clones does not appear; measured against another copy, unresolved V genes explain less than half of the discrepancy, and the remainder lacks a known reason. V and J calls and clone size are copied from that table; D and trimming were computed from the DNA. The sample table contains some 350,000 clones; only one count was recorded for about 90% of them. The top ten clonotypes cover about 7% of the sample.

V is clipped by 5 bases and J by 5 bases, and the sequence between their germline boundaries is 21 bases long. Inclusive of the bounding cysteine and phenylalanine, the CDR3 is 16 residues long. CDR3 DNA is the only sequence kept; it has 48 bases, read in frame from the first base. CDR1 and CDR2 were assigned from the germline V gene (reference sequence) as LNHDA and SQIVND. Sequenced material: peripheral blood. This TCR was recovered from a woman in her 70s with COVID-19, enrolled during active disease. The V and J genes are TRBV19 and TRBJ1-2; tentative D gene TRBD1, with 6 bases matching. The CDR3 reads CASSFQPPGTPYGYTF. Read as DNA, the sequence is TGTGCCAGTAGTTTCCAACCTCCCGGGACACCTTATGGCTACACCTTC.